This TCR beta chain comes out of a study of blood T cell repertoires in COVID-19. Overall study: Nucleic acid was either cDNA or gDNA, and it came from T cells, B-cell-depleted T cells, or PBMCs.

This CDR3 comprises 15 residues. J was trimmed by 8 bases and V by 1 base; bases with no gene match: 5. Germline CDR1 and CDR2: MGHRA and YSYEKL. The protocol was immunoSEQ multiplex PCR, while the TCRdb copy is restricted to in-frame clones and leaves out a portion. The sample carries 210,000 or so clones, 80% recorded once. The participants were between roughly 18 and 90 years old and came from 24 US areas. Participant reports of clinical history set cohort assignment. The sample taken for sequencing was PBMCs or T cells enriched from blood (not recorded which). The chain uses TRBV4-1 and TRBJ2-3, with 11 bases lining up with TRBD2. The sequence derives from a man aged 30-40 years with acute COVID-19. The CDR3 region is CASSQAGLAVATQYF. DNA of the CDR3: TGCGCCAGCAGCCAAGCGGGACTAGCGGTAGCTACGCAGTATTTT.